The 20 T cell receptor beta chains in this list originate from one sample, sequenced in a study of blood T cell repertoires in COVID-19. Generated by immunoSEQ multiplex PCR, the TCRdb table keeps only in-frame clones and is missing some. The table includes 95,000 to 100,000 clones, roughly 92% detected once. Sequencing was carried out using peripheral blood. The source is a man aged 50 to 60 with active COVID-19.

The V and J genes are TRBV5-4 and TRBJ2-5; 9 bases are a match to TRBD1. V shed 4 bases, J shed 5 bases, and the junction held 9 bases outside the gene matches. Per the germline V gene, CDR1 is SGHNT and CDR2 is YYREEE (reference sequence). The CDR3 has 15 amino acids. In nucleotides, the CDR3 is TGTGCCAGCAGCAGAACCGGGACAGGGCGTGAGACCCAGTACTTC. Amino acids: CASSRTGTGRETQYF.

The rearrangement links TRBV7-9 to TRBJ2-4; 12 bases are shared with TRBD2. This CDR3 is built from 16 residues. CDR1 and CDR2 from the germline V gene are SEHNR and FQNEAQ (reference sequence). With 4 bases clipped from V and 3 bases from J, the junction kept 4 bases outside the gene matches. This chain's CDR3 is CASSSTSGSGKNIQYF. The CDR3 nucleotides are TGTGCCAGCAGCTCGACTAGCGGGAGCGGCAAAAACATTCAGTACTTC.

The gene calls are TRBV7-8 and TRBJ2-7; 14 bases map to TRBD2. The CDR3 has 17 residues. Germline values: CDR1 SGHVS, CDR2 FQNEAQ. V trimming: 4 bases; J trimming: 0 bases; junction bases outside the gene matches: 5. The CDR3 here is CASSYGLAGGASYEQYF. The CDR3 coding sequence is TGTGCCAGCAGCTATGGACTAGCGGGAGGTGCCTCCTACGAGCAGTACTTC.

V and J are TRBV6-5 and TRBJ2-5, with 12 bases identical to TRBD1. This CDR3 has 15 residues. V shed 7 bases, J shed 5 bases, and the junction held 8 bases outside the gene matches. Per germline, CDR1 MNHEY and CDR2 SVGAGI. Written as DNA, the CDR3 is TGTGCCAGCAAACAGGGACAGGGGGCGCGGGAGACCCAGTACTTC. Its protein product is CASKQGQGARETQYF.

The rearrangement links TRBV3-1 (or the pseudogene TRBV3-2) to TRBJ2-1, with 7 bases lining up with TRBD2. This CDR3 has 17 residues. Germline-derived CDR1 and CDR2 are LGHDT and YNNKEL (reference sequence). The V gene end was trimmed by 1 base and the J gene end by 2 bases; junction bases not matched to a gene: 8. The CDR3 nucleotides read TGTGCCAGCAGCCAAGGGCGGGTAGCGGGTACCTACAATGAGCAGTTCTTC. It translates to CASSQGRVAGTYNEQFF.

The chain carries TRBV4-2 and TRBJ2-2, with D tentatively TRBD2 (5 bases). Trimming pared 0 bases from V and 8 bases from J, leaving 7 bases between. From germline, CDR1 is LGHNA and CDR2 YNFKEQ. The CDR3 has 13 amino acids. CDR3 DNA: TGTGCCAGCAGCCAAGAGAGGGCGGGGGAGCTGTTTTTT. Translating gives CASSQERAGELFF.

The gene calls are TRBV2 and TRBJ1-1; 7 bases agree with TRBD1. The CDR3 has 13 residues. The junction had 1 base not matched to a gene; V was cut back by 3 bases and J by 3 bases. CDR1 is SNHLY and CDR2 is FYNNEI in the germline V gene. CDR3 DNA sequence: TGTGCCAGCAGTGATCAGGGGGACACTGAAGCTTTCTTT. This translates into CASSDQGDTEAFF.

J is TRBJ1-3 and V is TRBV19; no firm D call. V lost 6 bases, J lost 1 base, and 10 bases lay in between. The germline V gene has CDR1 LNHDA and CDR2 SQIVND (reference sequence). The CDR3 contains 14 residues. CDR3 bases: TGTGCCAGTAGCAAACCGGGATCTGGAAACACCATATATTTT. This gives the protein CASSKPGSGNTIYF.

For the CDR3, the DNA is TGTGCCAGCAGCCTCGACAGGGGAGTCAGCTCCTACGAGCAGTACTTC. As protein: CASSLDRGVSSYEQYF. This chain uses TRBV7-9 with TRBJ2-7, with 8 bases aligning to TRBD1. The germline V gene has CDR1 SEHNR and CDR2 FQNEAQ (reference sequence). V lost 5 bases, J lost 0 bases, and 9 bases stayed unmatched. The CDR3 has 16 residues.

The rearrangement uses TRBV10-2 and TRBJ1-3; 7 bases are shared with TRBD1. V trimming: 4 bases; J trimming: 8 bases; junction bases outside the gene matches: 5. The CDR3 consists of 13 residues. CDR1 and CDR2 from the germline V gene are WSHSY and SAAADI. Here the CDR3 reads CASSGQGGDTIYF. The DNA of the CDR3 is TGCGCCAGCAGTGGTCAGGGGGGAGACACCATATATTTT.

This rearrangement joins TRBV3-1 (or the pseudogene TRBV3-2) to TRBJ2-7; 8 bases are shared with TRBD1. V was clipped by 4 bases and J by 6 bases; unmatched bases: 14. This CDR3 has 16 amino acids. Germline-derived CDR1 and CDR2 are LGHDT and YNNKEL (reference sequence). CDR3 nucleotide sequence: TGTGCCAGCAGCCGAGGTGGGCAGGGGGCGCGTGGCGAGCAGTACTTC. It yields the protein CASSRGGQGARGEQYF.

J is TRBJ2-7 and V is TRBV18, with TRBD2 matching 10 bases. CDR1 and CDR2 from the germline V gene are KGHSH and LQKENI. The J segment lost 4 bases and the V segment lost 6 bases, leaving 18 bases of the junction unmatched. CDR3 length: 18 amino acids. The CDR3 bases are TGTGCCAGCTCCCCGGTAGGGTCGCTAGCGGGAGTCTCGTACGAGCAGTACTTC. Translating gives CASSPVGSLAGVSYEQYF.

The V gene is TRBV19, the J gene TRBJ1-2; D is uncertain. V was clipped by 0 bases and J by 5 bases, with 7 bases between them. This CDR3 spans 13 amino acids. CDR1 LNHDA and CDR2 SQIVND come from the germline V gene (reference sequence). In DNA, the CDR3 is TGTGCCAGTAGTATAGAGGGCCGTTATGGCTACACCTTC. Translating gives CASSIEGRYGYTF.

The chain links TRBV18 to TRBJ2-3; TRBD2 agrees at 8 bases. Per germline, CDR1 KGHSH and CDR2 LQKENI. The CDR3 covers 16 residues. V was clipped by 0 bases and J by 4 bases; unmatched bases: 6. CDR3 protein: CASSPPSGMNPDTQYF. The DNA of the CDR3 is TGTGCCAGCTCACCACCTAGCGGGATGAATCCAGATACGCAGTATTTT.

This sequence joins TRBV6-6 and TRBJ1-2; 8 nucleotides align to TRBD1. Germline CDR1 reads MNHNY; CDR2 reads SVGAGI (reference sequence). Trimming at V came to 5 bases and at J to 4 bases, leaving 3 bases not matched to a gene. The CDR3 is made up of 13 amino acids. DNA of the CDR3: TGTGCCAGCAGTGCGGACAGGGCCTATGGCTACACCTTC. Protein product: CASSADRAYGYTF.

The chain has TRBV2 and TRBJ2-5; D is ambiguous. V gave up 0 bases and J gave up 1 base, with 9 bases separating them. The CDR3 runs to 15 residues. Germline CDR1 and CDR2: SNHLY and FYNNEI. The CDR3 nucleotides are TGTGCCAGCAGTGAAGCGTCGACACCCCAAGAGACCCAGTACTTC. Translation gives CASSEASTPQETQYF.

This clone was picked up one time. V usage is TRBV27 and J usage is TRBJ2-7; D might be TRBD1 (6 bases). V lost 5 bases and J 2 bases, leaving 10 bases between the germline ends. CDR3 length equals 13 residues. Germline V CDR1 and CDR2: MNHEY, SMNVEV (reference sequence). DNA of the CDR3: TGTGCCAGCAGTACACAGGGCCCCTACGAGCAGTACTTC. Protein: CASSTQGPYEQYF.

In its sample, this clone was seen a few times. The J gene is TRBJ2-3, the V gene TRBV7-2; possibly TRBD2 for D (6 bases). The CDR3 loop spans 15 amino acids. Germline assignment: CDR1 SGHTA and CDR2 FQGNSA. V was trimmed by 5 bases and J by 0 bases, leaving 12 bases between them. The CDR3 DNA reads TGTGCCAGCAGCCCGGACTATACTAGCACAGATACGCAGTATTTT. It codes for CASSPDYTSTDTQYF.

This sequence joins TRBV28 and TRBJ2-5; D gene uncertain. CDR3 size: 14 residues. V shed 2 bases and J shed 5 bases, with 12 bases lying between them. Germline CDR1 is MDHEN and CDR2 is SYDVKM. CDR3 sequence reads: CASSLNIPPETQYF. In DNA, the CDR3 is TGTGCCAGCAGTTTAAACATACCACCGGAGACCCAGTACTTC.

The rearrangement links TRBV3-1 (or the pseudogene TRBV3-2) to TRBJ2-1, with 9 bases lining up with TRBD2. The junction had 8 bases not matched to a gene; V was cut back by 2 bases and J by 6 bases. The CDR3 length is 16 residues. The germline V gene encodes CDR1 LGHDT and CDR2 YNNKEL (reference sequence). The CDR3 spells CASSQLSGSEANEQFF. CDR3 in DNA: TGTGCCAGCAGCCAACTTAGCGGGAGTGAGGCCAATGAGCAGTTCTTC.